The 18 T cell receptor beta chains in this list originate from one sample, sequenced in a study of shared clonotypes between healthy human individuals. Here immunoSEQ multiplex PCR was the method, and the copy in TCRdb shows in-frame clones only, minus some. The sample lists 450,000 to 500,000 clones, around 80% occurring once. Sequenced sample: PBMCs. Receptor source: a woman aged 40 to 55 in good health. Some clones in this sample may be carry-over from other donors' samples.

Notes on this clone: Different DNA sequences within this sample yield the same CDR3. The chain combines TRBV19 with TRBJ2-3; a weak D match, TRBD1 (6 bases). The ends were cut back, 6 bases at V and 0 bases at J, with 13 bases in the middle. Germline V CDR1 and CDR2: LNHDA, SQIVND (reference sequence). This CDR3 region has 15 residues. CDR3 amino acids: CASSIGQTSTDTQYF. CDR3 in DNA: TGTGCCAGTAGCATCGGACAGACTAGCACAGATACGCAGTATTTT.

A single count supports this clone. DNA for the CDR3: TGTGCCAGCAGCCGAGCCGGCGGGAGCGGAAGCAATGAGCAGTTCTTC. Amino acid sequence: CASSRAGGSGSNEQFF. This chain uses TRBV11-3 with TRBJ2-1; TRBD2 matches at 7 bases. Unmatched junction bases numbered 13, after V lost 5 bases and J lost 6 bases. This CDR3 has 16 amino acids. Germline V gene data show CDR1 as SGHNT and CDR2 as YENEEA.

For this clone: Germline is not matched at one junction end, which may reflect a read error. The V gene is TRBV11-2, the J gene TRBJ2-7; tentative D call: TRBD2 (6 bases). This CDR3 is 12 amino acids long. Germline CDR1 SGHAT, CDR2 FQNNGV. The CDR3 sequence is CVSRMTSYEQYF. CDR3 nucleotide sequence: TGTGTCAGCAGGATGACTAGCTACGAGCAGTACTTC.

CDR3 protein: CASSIIVTSDQPQHF. CDR3 coding DNA: TGTGCCAGTAGTATAATAGTAACGAGTGATCAGCCCCAGCATTTT. This chain uses TRBV19 with TRBJ1-5; D not resolved. This CDR3 has 15 amino acids. Germline CDR1 is LNHDA and CDR2 is SQIVND (reference sequence). Trimming took 2 bases from V and 5 from J, leaving 13 bases between them.

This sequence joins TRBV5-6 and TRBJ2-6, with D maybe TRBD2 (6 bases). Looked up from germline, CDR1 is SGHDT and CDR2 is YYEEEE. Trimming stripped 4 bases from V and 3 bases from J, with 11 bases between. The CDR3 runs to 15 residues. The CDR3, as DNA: TGTGCCAGCAGCCCCTCGGGAGTTGGGGCCAACGTCCTGACTTTC. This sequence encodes CASSPSGVGANVLTF.

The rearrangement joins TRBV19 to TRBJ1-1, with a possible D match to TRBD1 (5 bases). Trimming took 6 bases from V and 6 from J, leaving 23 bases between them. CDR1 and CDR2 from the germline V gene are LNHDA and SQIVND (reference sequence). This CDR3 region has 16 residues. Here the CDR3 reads CASSPGKRSFLPEAFF. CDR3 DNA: TGTGCCAGTAGCCCAGGGAAGCGAAGTTTTCTCCCTGAAGCTTTCTTT.

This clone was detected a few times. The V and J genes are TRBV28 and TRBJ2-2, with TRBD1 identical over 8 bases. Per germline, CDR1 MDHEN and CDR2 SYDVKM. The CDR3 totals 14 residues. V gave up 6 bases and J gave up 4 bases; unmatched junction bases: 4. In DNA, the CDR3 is TGTGCCAGCAGGGACAGGGTGGCCACCGGGGAGCTGTTTTTT. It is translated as CASRDRVATGELFF. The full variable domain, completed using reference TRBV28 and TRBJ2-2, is DVKVTQSSRYLVKRTGEKVFLECVQDMDHENMFWYRQDPGLGLRLIYFSYDVKMKEKGDIPEGYSVSREKKERFSLILESASTNQTSMYLCASRDRVATGELFFGEGSRLTVL.

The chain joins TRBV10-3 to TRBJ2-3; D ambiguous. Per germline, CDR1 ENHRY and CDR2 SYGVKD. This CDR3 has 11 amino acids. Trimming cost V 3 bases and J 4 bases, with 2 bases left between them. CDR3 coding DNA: TGTGCCATCAGTGACGCAGATACGCAGTATTTT. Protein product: CAISDADTQYF.

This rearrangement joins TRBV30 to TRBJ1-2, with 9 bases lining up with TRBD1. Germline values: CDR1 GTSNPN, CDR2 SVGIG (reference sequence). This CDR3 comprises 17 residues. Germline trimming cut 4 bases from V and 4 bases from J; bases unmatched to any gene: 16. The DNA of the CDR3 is TGTGCCTGGATAAGGGGAAGGGGGACAGGGTCCCCCTATGGCTACACCTTC. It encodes CAWIRGRGTGSPYGYTF.

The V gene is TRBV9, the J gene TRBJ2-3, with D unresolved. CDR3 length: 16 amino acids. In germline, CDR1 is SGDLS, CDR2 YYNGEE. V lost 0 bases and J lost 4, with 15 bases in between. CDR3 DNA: TGTGCCAGCAGCGTAGGGTCTGGGATCTGGTCAGATACGCAGTATTTT. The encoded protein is CASSVGSGIWSDTQYF.

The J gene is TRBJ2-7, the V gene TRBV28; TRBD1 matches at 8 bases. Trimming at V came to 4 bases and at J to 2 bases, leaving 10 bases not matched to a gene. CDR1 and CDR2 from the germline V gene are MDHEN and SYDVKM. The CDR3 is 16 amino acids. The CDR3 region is CASSYSGTGDPYEQYF. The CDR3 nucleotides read TGTGCCAGCAGTTACTCCGGGACAGGTGATCCCTACGAGCAGTACTTC.

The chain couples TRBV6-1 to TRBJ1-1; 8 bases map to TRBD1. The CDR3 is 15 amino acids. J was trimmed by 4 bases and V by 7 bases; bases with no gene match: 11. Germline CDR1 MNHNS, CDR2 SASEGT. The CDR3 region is CASTSGAGGTTEAFF. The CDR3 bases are TGTGCCAGCACCTCCGGGGCAGGGGGCACCACTGAAGCTTTCTTT.

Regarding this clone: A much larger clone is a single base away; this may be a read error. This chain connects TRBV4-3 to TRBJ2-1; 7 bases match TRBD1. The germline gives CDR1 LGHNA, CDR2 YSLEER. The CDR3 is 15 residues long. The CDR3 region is CTSSQDSGGYNEQFF. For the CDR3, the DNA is TGCACCAGCAGCCAAGATTCAGGGGGCTACAATGAGCAGTTCTTC.

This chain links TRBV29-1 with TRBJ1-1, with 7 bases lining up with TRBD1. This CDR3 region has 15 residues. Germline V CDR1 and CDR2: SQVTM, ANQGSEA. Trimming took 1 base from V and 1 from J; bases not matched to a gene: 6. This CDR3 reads CSVEVSGQRNTEAFF. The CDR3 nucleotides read TGCAGCGTTGAAGTCTCGGGACAGAGGAACACTGAAGCTTTCTTT.

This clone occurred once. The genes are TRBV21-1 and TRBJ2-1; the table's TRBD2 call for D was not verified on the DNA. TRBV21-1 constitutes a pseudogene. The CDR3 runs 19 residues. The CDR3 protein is CASSKVGPGRMISYNEQFF. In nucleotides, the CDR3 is TGTGCCAGCAGCAAAGTGGGCCCGGGGAGAATGATATCCTACAATGAGCAGTTCTTC.

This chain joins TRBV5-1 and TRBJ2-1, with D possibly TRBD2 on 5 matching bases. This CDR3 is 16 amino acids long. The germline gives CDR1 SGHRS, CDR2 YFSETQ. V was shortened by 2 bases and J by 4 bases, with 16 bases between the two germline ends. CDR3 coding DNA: TGCGCCAGCAGCTTAGGAGGCAGCGGCCCATACAATGAGCAGTTCTTC. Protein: CASSLGGSGPYNEQFF.

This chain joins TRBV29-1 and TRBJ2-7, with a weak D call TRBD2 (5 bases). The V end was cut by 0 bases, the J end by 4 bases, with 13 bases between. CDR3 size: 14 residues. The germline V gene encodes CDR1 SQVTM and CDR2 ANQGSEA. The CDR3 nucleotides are TGCAGCGTTGAAGATCCCTCTAGGACTTACGAGCAGTACTTC. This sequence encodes CSVEDPSRTYEQYF.

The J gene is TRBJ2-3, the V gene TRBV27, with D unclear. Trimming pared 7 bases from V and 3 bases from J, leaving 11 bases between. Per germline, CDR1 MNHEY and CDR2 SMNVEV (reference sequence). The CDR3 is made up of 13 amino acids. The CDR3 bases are TGTGCCAGCAAGAGGCCTAGAACAGATACGCAGTATTTT. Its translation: CASKRPRTDTQYF.